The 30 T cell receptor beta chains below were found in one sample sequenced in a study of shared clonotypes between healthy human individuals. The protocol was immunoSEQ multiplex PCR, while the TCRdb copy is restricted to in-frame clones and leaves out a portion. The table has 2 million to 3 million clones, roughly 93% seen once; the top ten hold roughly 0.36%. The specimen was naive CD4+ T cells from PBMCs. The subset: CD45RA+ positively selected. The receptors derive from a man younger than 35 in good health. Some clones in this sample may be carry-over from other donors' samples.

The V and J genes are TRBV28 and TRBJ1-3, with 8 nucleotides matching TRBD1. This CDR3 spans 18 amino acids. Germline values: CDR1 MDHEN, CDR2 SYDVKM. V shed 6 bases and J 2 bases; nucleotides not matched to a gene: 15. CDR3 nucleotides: TGTGCCAGCAGAGCCGGGACAGGAACACAGCTCACTGGAAACACCATATATTTT. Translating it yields CASRAGTGTQLTGNTIYF.

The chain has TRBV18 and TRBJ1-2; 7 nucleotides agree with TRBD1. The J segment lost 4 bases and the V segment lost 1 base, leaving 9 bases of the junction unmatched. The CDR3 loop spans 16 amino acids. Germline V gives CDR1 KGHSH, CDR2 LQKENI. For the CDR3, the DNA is TGTGCCAGCTCACCACGGACAGGATCAGATGTCTATGGCTACACCTTC. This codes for CASSPRTGSDVYGYTF.

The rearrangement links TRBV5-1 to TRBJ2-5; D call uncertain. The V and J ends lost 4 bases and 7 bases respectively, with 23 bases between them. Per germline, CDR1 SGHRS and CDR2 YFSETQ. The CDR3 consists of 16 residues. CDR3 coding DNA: TGCGCCAGCAGCGGTGTAGTACAGCCAGGTTACGGGACCCAGTACTTC. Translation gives CASSGVVQPGYGTQYF.

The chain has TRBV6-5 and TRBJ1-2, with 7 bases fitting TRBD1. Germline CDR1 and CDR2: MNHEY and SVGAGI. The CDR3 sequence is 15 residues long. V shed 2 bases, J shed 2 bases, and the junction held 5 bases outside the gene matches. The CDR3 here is CASSYRDSANYGYTF. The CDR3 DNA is TGTGCCAGCAGTTACAGGGACAGCGCAAACTATGGCTACACCTTC.

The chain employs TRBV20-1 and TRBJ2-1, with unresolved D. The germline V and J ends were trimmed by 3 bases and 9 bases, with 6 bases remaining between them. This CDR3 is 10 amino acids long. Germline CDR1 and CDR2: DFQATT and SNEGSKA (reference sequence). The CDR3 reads CSARASEQFF. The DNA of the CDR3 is TGCAGTGCTAGGGCAAGTGAGCAGTTCTTC.

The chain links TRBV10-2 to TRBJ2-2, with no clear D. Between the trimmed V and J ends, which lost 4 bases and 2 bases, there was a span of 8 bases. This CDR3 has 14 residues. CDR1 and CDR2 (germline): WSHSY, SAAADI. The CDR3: CASSGASNTGELFF. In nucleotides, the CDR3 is TGCGCCAGCAGTGGGGCCTCCAACACCGGGGAGCTGTTTTTT.

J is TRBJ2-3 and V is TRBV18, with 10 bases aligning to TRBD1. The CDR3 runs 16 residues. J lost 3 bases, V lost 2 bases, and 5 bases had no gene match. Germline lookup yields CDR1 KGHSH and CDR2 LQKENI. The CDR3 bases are TGTGCCAGCTCACCATTGCCGGGACAGGGGACAGATACGCAGTATTTT. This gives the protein CASSPLPGQGTDTQYF.

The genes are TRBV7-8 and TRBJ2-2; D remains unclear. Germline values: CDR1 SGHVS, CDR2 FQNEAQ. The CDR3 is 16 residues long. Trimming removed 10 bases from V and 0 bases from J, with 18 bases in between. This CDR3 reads CAIPGKGKANTGELFF. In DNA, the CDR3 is TGTGCCATCCCGGGCAAGGGCAAGGCGAACACCGGGGAGCTGTTTTTT.

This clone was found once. In nucleotides, the CDR3 is TGTGCCAGCAGTGTGGATCTGGGAAAAAACAATGAGCAGTTCTTC. The encoded protein is CASSVDLGKNNEQFF. The chain uses TRBV2 and TRBJ2-1; D unresolved. The germline gives CDR1 SNHLY, CDR2 FYNNEI. CDR3 size: 15 residues. Deletions cut 4 bases from V and 5 bases from J, with 15 bases between.

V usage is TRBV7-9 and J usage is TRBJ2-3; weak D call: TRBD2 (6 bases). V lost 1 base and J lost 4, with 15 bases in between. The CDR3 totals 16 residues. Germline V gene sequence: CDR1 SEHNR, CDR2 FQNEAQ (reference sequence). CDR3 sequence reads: CASSLGRGGRADTQYF. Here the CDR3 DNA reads TGTGCCAGCAGCTTAGGTCGGGGAGGTAGGGCAGATACGCAGTATTTT.

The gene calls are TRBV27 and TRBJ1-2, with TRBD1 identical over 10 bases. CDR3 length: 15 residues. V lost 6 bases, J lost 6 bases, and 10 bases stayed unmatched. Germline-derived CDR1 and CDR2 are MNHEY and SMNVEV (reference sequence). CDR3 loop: CASSPMRDRGNGYTF. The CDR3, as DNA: TGTGCCAGCAGCCCAATGAGGGACAGGGGAAATGGCTACACCTTC.

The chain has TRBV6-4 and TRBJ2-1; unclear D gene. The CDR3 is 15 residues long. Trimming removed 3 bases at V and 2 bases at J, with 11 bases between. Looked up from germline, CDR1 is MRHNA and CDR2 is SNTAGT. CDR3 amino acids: CASSEETSTYNEQFF. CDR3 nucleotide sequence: TGTGCCAGCAGTGAAGAGACCTCGACCTACAATGAGCAGTTCTTC.

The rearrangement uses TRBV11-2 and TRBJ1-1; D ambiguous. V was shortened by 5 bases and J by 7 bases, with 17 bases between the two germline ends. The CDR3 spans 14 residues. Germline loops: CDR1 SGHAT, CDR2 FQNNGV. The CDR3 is CASSSISGVHEAFF. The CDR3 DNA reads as TGTGCCAGCAGCAGTATTTCCGGGGTCCATGAAGCTTTCTTT.

The CDR3 spells CASSEFGRGEQYF. The CDR3 DNA follows: TGTGCCAGCAGTGAATTCGGCAGGGGCGAGCAGTACTTC. This sequence joins TRBV25-1 and TRBJ2-7; perhaps TRBD1 as D (6 bases). V was clipped by 1 base and J by 6 bases, with 10 bases between them. The CDR3 totals 13 residues. From germline, CDR1 is MGHDK and CDR2 SYGVNS.

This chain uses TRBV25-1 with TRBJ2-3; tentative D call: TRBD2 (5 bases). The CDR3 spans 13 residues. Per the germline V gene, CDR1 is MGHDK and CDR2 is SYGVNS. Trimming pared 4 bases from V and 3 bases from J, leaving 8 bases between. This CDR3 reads CASSGGGTDTQYF. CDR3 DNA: TGTGCCAGCAGTGGCGGCGGGACAGATACGCAGTATTTT.

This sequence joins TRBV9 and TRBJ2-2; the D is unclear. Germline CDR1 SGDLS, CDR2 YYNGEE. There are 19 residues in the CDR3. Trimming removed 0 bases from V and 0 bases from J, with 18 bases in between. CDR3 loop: CASSVEGGYSASNTGELFF. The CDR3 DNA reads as TGTGCCAGCAGCGTAGAGGGCGGATACTCGGCCTCGAACACCGGGGAGCTGTTTTTT.

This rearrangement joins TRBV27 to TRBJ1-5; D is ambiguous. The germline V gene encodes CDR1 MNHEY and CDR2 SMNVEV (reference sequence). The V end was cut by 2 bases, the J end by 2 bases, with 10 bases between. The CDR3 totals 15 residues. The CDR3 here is CASSLTRQGNQPQHF. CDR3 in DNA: TGTGCCAGCAGTTTAACCCGCCAGGGCAATCAGCCCCAGCATTTT.

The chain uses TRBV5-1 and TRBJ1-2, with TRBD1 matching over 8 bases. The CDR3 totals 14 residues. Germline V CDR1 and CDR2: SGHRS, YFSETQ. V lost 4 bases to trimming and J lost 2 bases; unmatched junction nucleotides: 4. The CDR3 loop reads CASSTTGGNYGYTF. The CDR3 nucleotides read TGCGCCAGCAGCACTACAGGGGGGAACTATGGCTACACCTTC.

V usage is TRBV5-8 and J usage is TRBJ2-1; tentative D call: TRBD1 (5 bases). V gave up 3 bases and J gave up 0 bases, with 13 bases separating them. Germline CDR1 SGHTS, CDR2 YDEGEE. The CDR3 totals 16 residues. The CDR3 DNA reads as TGTGCCAGCAGCTCTTCTGGACACTCCTCCTACAATGAGCAGTTCTTC. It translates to CASSSSGHSSYNEQFF.

CDR3 amino acids: CASSFEGTRQYF. The DNA for the CDR3 is TGCGCCAGCAGCTTTGAGGGAACGCGGCAGTACTTC. The chain has TRBV5-1 and TRBJ2-5, with D maybe TRBD2 (5 bases). The V end lost 2 bases, the J end lost 11 bases, and 13 bases lay between the germline ends. Per germline, CDR1 SGHRS and CDR2 YFSETQ. This CDR3 comprises 12 residues. Full variable domain (remainder filled in from reference TRBV5-1 and TRBJ2-5): KAGVTQTPRYLIKTRGQQVTLSCSPISGHRSVSWYQQTPGQGLQFLFEYFSETQRNKGNFPGRFSGRQFSNSRSEMNVSTLELGDSALYLCASSFEGTRQYFGPGTRLLVL.

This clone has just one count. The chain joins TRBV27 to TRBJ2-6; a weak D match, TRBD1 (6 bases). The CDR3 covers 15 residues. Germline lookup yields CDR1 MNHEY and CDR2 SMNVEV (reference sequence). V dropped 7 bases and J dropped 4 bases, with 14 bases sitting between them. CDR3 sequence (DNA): TGTGCCAGCAAAAAACAGGGCCCCGGGGCCAACGTCCTGACTTTC. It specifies CASKKQGPGANVLTF.

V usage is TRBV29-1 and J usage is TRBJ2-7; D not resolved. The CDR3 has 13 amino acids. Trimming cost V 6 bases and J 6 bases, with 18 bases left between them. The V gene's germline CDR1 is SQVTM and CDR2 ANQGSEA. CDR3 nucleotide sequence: TGCAGCGTGTGTTTTACCGTGGCGTCCGAGCAGTACTTC. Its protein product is CSVCFTVASEQYF.

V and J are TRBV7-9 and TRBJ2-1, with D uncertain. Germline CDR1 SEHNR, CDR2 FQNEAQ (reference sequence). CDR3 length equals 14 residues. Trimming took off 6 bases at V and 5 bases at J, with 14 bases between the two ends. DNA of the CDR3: TGTGCCAGCAGTTCAGAGCGCAACCACAATGAGCAGTTCTTC. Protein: CASSSERNHNEQFF.

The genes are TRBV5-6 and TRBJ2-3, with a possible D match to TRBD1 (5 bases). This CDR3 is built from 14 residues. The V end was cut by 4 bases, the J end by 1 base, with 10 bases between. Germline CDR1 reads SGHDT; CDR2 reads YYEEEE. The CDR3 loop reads CASSQDSRTDTQYF. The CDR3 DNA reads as TGTGCCAGCAGCCAAGACAGTCGCACAGATACGCAGTATTTT.

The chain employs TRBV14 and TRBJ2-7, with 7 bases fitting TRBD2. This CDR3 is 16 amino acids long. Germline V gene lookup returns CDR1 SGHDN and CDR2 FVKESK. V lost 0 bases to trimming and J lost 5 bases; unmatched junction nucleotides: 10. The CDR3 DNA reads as TGTGCCAGCAGCCAAGATTCGTGGGGGGGAGGAGACGAGCAGTACTTC. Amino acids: CASSQDSWGGGDEQYF.

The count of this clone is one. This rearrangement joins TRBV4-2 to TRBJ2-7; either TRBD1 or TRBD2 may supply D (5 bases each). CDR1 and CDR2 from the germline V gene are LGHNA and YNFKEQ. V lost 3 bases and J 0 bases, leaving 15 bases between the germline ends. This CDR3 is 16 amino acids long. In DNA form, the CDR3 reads TGTGCCAGCAGCCAGGTCCGGGACCTGAGCTCCTACGAGCAGTACTTC. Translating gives CASSQVRDLSSYEQYF.

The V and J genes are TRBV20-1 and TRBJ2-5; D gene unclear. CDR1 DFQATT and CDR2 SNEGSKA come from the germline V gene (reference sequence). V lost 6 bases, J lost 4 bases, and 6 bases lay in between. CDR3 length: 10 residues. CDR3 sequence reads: CSAHIETQYF. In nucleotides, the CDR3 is TGCAGTGCCCACATAGAGACCCAGTACTTC.

CDR3 nucleotides: TGTGCCAGCAGCCAAGGGGGAGCGGCGAGCACAGATACGCAGTATTTT. It is translated as CASSQGGAASTDTQYF. The chain uses TRBV4-2 and TRBJ2-3; tentatively, D is TRBD2 (5 bases). The CDR3 extends over 16 amino acids. The germline V gene has CDR1 LGHNA and CDR2 YNFKEQ. V lost 1 base and J 0 bases, leaving 11 bases between the germline ends.

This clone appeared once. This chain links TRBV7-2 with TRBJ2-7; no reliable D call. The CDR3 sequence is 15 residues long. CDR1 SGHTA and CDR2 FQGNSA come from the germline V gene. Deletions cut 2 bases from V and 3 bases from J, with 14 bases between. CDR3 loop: CASSLSRSSLYEQYF. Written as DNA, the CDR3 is TGTGCCAGCAGCTTAAGCAGGTCGTCCCTCTACGAGCAGTACTTC.

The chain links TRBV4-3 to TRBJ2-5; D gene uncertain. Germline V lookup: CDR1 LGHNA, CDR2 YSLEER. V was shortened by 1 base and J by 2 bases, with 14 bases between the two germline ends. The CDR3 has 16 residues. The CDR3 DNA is TGCGCCAGCAGCCAAGGGCAGACACCACGTCAAGAGACCCAGTACTTC. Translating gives CASSQGQTPRQETQYF.